A single sample is the source of the 5 T cell receptor beta chains below, sequenced in a study of OX40 agonist ivuxolimab in advanced cancers. Profiling relied on immunoSEQ multiplex PCR, and the TCRdb table lists in-frame clones only, not all of them. Among tens of thousands of clones, around 80% were seen once, and the ten largest hold approximately 5%. The specimen was CD4+ or CD8+ T cells sorted from blood, collected in a trial of the OX40 agonist ivuxolimab. These receptors came from an adult with an advanced solid tumor such as melanoma, head and neck, liver or kidney cancer.

The chain is built from TRBV11-2 and TRBJ1-2; TRBD1 is a possible D gene (5 bases). CDR3 length equals 14 residues. The germline CDR1 and CDR2 sequences are SGHAT and FQNNGV. Between the trimmed V and J ends, which lost 3 bases and 2 bases, there was a span of 10 bases. This chain's CDR3 is CASSLSGGNYGYTF. CDR3 in DNA: TGTGCCAGCAGCTTGTCGGGGGGGAACTATGGCTACACCTTC.

This clone was detected only a few times. The V and J genes are TRBV27 and TRBJ1-2; D remains unclear. Germline values: CDR1 MNHEY, CDR2 SMNVEV (reference sequence). Trimming removed 6 bases from V and 1 base from J, with 9 bases in between. This CDR3 contains 13 residues. CDR3 sequence reads: CASSSSLNYGYTF. CDR3 in DNA: TGTGCCAGCAGCAGTTCCCTTAACTATGGCTACACCTTC.

This clone was picked up a small number of times. The chain has TRBV2 and TRBJ1-6; 8 bases line up with TRBD1. The CDR3 spans 15 residues. Losses at the gene ends were 6 bases for V and 9 bases for J; bases not matched to a gene: 10. Germline lookup yields CDR1 SNHLY and CDR2 FYNNEI. The CDR3 reads CASSSLGQGGSPLHF. CDR3 nucleotide sequence: TGTGCCAGCAGCTCACTTGGACAGGGCGGTTCACCCCTCCACTTT.

The chain combines TRBV5-1 with TRBJ2-7, with D possibly being TRBD1 or TRBD2 (5 bases each). The CDR3 runs 16 residues. Germline CDR1 is SGHRS and CDR2 is YFSETQ. Trimming stripped 4 bases from V and 2 bases from J, with 19 bases between. The CDR3 nucleotides read TGCGCCAGCAGCAAGATCGGGGCAGCCTACACCTACGAGCAGTACTTC. Protein: CASSKIGAAYTYEQYF.

The chain recombines TRBV5-4 with TRBJ2-7; a possible D gene is TRBD1 (5 bases). This CDR3 has 14 residues. Germline loops: CDR1 SGHNT, CDR2 YYREEE (reference sequence). Trimming removed 4 bases from V and 0 bases from J, with 11 bases in between. CDR3 protein: CASSPATGSYEQYF. CDR3 nucleotide sequence: TGTGCCAGCAGCCCCGCCACAGGCTCCTACGAGCAGTACTTC.